The following is a T cell receptor beta chain sequence with its context. This entry belongs to a study of response to subunit inactivated influenza vaccine. The CDR3 extends over 17 amino acids. Germline values: CDR1 LGHNA, CDR2 YNFKEQ. V trimming: 4 bases; J trimming: 5 bases; junction bases outside the gene matches: 16. TCRdb called the RT-PCR reads again in MiXCR, with one record for every CDR3 protein. The profile covers about 520,000 distinct CDR3 sequences, with around 25% appearing a single time and under 2.5% taken by the ten largest. Material: CD4+ T cells sorted from PBMCs, obtained around 5 days after vaccination. The receptor's source is a man aged 50-60 years who received an inactivated influenza vaccine. V usage is TRBV4-2 and J usage is TRBJ2-5; 7 nucleotides agree with TRBD2. CDR3 sequence: CASSRGGGTRREETQYF. CDR3 DNA: TGTGCCAGCAGCCGGGGGGGTGGAACTAGGAGGGAGGAGACCCAGTACTTC.